The 20 T cell receptor beta chains below all came from one sample that was sequenced in a study of T cell changes during pregnancy in multiple sclerosis. Assay: immunoSEQ multiplex PCR; the TCRdb copy retains only in-frame clones and omits some. In the table there are about 97,000 clones, 90% of which are singletons. The specimen comprised peripheral blood, sampled in the second trimester of pregnancy. All receptors derive from a female donor in good health, enrolled as a control in a pregnancy study.

This clone came up once. The chain couples TRBV7-2 to TRBJ1-1; 10 bases match TRBD1. This CDR3 spans 15 amino acids. The trim removed 5 bases at V and 5 bases at J, leaving 8 bases unmatched. The V gene's germline CDR1 is SGHTA and CDR2 FQGNSA. The CDR3 sequence: CASSRRDRGYTEAFF. The CDR3 DNA is TGTGCCAGCAGCAGACGGGACAGGGGTTATACTGAAGCTTTCTTT.

V is TRBV28 and J is TRBJ1-2; 7 bases match TRBD1. This CDR3 has 16 amino acids. V lost 7 bases, J lost 8 bases, and 19 bases stayed unmatched. Germline-derived CDR1 and CDR2 are MDHEN and SYDVKM. The CDR3 DNA reads TGTGCCAGCACGCCGACAGGGTATTTCGGGCTTGGAGGCTACACCTTC. Translation: CASTPTGYFGLGGYTF.

This clone appeared once. This sequence joins TRBV6-5 and TRBJ1-2, with D perhaps TRBD1 (5 bases). The germline V gene has CDR1 MNHEY and CDR2 SVGAGI. V lost 0 bases and J lost 4, with 6 bases in between. This CDR3 region has 13 residues. DNA of the CDR3: TGTGCCAGCAGTTACTCCGACAGCTATGGCTACACCTTC. Amino acids: CASSYSDSYGYTF.

The CDR3 nucleotides read TGTGCCAGCAGCGCTCACATTGAGGCCAGCGACTACGAGCAGTACTTC. The encoded protein is CASSAHIEASDYEQYF. The chain employs TRBV4-2 and TRBJ2-7; D gene ambiguous. In germline, CDR1 is LGHNA, CDR2 YNFKEQ. Trimming pared 5 bases from V and 3 bases from J, leaving 20 bases between. The CDR3 runs 16 residues.

The gene calls are TRBV19 and TRBJ2-3; perhaps TRBD1 as D (5 bases). Germline values: CDR1 LNHDA, CDR2 SQIVND (reference sequence). The CDR3 sequence is 14 residues long. Trimming stripped 3 bases from V and 6 bases from J, with 13 bases between. In nucleotides, the CDR3 is TGTGCCAGTAGTATCGGCAGGGTGTCTGATACGCAGTATTTT. Translated: CASSIGRVSDTQYF.

This chain joins TRBV6-6 and TRBJ1-1, with TRBD1 matching over 7 bases. With 5 bases clipped from V and 7 bases from J, the junction kept 4 bases outside the gene matches. Germline CDR1 is MNHNY and CDR2 is SVGAGI (reference sequence). This CDR3 contains 12 residues. CDR3 loop: CASSTGVGEAFF. The DNA for the CDR3 is TGTGCCAGCAGTACAGGGGTGGGTGAAGCTTTCTTT.

This clone was recorded once. CDR3: CAWSVGLSLSFRNTEAFF. The CDR3 nucleotides are TGTGCCTGGAGCGTAGGACTGAGTTTGAGTTTTAGAAACACTGAAGCTTTCTTT. The chain combines TRBV30 with TRBJ1-1; D not resolved. Trimming pared 3 bases from V and 2 bases from J, leaving 25 bases between. From germline, CDR1 is GTSNPN and CDR2 SVGIG (reference sequence). The CDR3 spans 18 residues.

The chain employs TRBV27 and TRBJ1-2; D gene ambiguous. V was shortened by 5 bases and J by 3 bases, with 16 bases between the two germline ends. The germline CDR1 and CDR2 sequences are MNHEY and SMNVEV (reference sequence). This CDR3 is built from 15 residues. The CDR3 loop reads CASSPSEGVHYGYTF. CDR3 in DNA: TGTGCCAGCAGTCCCTCGGAGGGCGTGCACTATGGCTACACCTTC.

The CDR3 DNA reads TGTGCCAGCAGCCCGACAGGGATAGGAGAGCAGTACTTC. This encodes CASSPTGIGEQYF. The chain is built from TRBV5-4 and TRBJ2-7, with 7 bases aligning to TRBD1. The CDR3 has 13 amino acids. Germline values: CDR1 SGHNT, CDR2 YYREEE (reference sequence). The ends lost 4 bases at V and 7 bases at J; junction bases unmatched: 8.

CDR3 loop: CASSQGHHSGQGTNEKLFF. The CDR3 nucleotides read TGCGCCAGCAGCCAAGGACATCACTCGGGACAGGGAACTAATGAAAAACTGTTTTTT. The chain employs TRBV4-3 and TRBJ1-4; 9 bases are a match to TRBD1. The CDR3 is made up of 19 amino acids. The germline CDR1 and CDR2 sequences are LGHNA and YSLEER. With 1 base clipped from V and 1 base from J, the junction kept 10 bases outside the gene matches.

This rearrangement joins TRBV10-2 to TRBJ2-7; possibly TRBD1 for D (6 bases). The CDR3 spans 14 residues. The germline V gene has CDR1 WSHSY and CDR2 SAAADI. V was cut by 3 bases and J by 0 bases, with 9 bases left in between. The CDR3 loop is CASSEQGGSYEQYF. The DNA of the CDR3 is TGCGCCAGCAGTGAACAGGGTGGCTCCTACGAGCAGTACTTC.

The chain joins TRBV12-5 to TRBJ2-5, with 10 bases fitting TRBD2. V dropped 0 bases and J dropped 5; count of bases not matched to a gene: 3. CDR3 length: 15 amino acids. From germline, CDR1 is LGHNT and CDR2 FRNRAP. In DNA form, the CDR3 reads TGTGCTAGTGGTTTGGTCCTAGCGGGGGTGGAGACCCAGTACTTC. Its translation is CASGLVLAGVETQYF.

This rearrangement joins TRBV5-1 to TRBJ2-5; TRBD1 matches at 7 bases. Trimming took 4 bases from V and 0 from J; bases not matched to a gene: 9. Per the germline V gene, CDR1 is SGHRS and CDR2 is YFSETQ. This CDR3 contains 16 residues. CDR3 in amino acids: CASSHVTGSYQETQYF. CDR3 in DNA: TGCGCCAGCAGCCACGTGACAGGGTCCTACCAAGAGACCCAGTACTTC.

The V and J genes are TRBV5-8 and TRBJ2-1; TRBD1 matches 10 bases. Trimming cost V 6 bases and J 3 bases; bases outside gene matches: 9. The CDR3 has 16 residues. The germline CDR1 and CDR2 sequences are SGHTS and YDEGEE. The CDR3 region has the DNA TGTGCCAGCATCCTTACCGGGACAGGGGTCTACAATGAGCAGTTCTTC. It codes for CASILTGTGVYNEQFF.

The gene calls are TRBV6-5 and TRBJ1-1, with 7 bases that match TRBD1. This CDR3 comprises 13 residues. CDR1 is MNHEY, CDR2 SVGAGI, per germline. V was pared by 5 bases and J by 5 bases, with 5 bases of the junction left unmatched. The chain's CDR3 is CASSTPTGTEAFF. The CDR3 DNA sequence: TGTGCCAGCAGTACCCCGACAGGGACTGAAGCTTTCTTT.

The chain uses TRBV19 and TRBJ2-2; a weak D match, TRBD1 (5 bases). Trimming took off 4 bases at V and 9 bases at J, with 12 bases between the two ends. This CDR3 spans 13 amino acids. CDR1 is LNHDA and CDR2 is SQIVND in the germline V gene (reference sequence). The CDR3 loop is CASSNQGSRELFF. DNA of the CDR3: TGTGCCAGTAGTAACCAGGGTAGTCGGGAGCTGTTTTTT.

The J gene is TRBJ1-5, the V gene TRBV14; no clear D. Trimming took off 0 bases at V and 0 bases at J, with 15 bases between the two ends. The CDR3 length is 18 residues. Germline V gene data show CDR1 as SGHDN and CDR2 as FVKESK. The CDR3 nucleotides read TGTGCCAGCAGCCAAGATAGCGGTGGGCCAGATAGCAATCAGCCCCAGCATTTT. Translated: CASSQDSGGPDSNQPQHF.

The chain is built from TRBV13 and TRBJ2-5; the match to TRBD2 covers 8 bases. This CDR3 is built from 14 residues. V gave up 5 bases and J gave up 3 bases; unmatched junction bases: 5. The germline V gene encodes CDR1 PRHDT and CDR2 FYEKMQ (reference sequence). The CDR3 DNA is TGTGCCAGCAGCCCGAGGACTAGCAAAGAGACCCAGTACTTC. Translated: CASSPRTSKETQYF.

The chain is built from TRBV18 and TRBJ1-1; maybe TRBD1 (6 bases). This CDR3 region has 13 residues. In germline, CDR1 is KGHSH, CDR2 LQKENI. Trimming took 5 bases from V and 6 from J, leaving 13 bases between them. CDR3 nucleotides: TGTGCCAGCTCATTTCCAGGGGTCGCTGAAGCTTTCTTT. It encodes CASSFPGVAEAFF.

This chain connects TRBV5-6 to TRBJ1-4, with D unclear. Germline V gene lookup returns CDR1 SGHDT and CDR2 YYEEEE. CDR3 size: 15 residues. Trimming stripped 3 bases from V and 8 bases from J, with 17 bases between. CDR3 DNA sequence: TGTGCCAGCAGCTCCCCCCCCCGGGCGGGGGAAAAACTGTTTTTT. It translates to CASSSPPRAGEKLFF.